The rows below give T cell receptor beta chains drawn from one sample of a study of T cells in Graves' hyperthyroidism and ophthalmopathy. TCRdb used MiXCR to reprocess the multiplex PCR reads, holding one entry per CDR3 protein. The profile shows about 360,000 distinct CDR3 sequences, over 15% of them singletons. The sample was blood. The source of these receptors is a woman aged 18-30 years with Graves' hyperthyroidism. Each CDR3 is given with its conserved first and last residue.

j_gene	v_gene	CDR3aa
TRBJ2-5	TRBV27	CASSPRWTDQETQYF
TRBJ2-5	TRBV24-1	CATSEPGRGRNGMETQYF
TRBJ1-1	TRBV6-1	CASIQRGNTEAFF
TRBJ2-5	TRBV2	CASRADAKSSQYF
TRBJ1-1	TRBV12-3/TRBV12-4	CASSIMNTEAFF
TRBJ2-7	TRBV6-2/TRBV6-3	CASSSFFYEQYF
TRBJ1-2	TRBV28	CASSSRDRETIGYTF
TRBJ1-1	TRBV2	CASSAGGWDPNTEAFF
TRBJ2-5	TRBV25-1	CASSAGGEVGPQYF
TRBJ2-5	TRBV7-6	CASSLQGFAGGRQETQYF
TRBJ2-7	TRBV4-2	CASSQVVGQGWYGHYEQYF
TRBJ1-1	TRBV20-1	CSARDLMWAEDTEAFF
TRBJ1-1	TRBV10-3	CAIKRAGGLANTEAFF
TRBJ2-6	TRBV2	CASSPASGANVLTF